This TCR beta chain was observed in a study of CD8 T cells in ankylosing spondylitis. Study-wide points: Made up of several highly homologous variants, a TCR beta motif appeared characteristic of ankylosing spondylitis blood.

Each CDR3 protein is one row after TCRdb ran MiXCR on the 5' RACE reads. The sample holds over 600,000 distinct CDR3 sequences, around 19% seen once. Worth noting for this clonotype: Its antigen remains unidentified.

Losses at the gene ends were 8 bases for V and 3 bases for J; bases not matched to a gene: 4. The germline gives CDR1 ENHRY, CDR2 SYGVKD. The CDR3 spans 13 residues. The sample comprised blood, either unsorted or a sorted T cell fraction (not recorded which). This TCR came from a male donor with ankylosing spondylitis. The genes are TRBV10-3 and TRBJ2-3; 8 bases align to TRBD2. CDR3 region: CAIWPGGTDTQYF. The CDR3 DNA is TGTGCCATCTGGCCGGGAGGGACAGATACGCAGTATTTT.